The 30 T cell receptor beta chains listed next were all sequenced from one sample in a study of T cell changes during pregnancy in multiple sclerosis (dated by TCRdb to about 2019). Libraries were built with the immunoSEQ multiplex PCR assay. TCRdb took over this immuneACCESS table, retaining in-frame rearrangements with V and J assigned. Such tables are incomplete; in checked studies, under half of the missing clones stem from an unresolved V gene, and the remainder is unexplained. The sample table contains roughly 48,000 clones; only one count was recorded for 94% of them. The ten largest clones take up around 0.5% of the sample. Sample: CD4+ T cells from peripheral blood mononuclear cells, taken in the first trimester of pregnancy. Receptors were obtained from a female donor with multiple sclerosis, enrolled in a pregnancy study.

This chain uses TRBV15 with TRBJ1-2, with 9 bases lining up with TRBD1. CDR3 size: 15 residues. V lost 0 bases to trimming and J lost 4 bases; unmatched junction nucleotides: 3. CDR1 is LNHNV and CDR2 is YYDKDF in the germline V gene (reference sequence). The CDR3 here is CATSRDGTGIYGYTF. DNA for the CDR3: TGTGCCACCAGCAGAGATGGGACAGGGATCTATGGCTACACCTTC.

This clone was picked up a small number of times. The chain carries TRBV7-9 and TRBJ1-4, with 7 bases that match TRBD1. CDR1 and CDR2 from the germline V gene are SEHNR and FQNEAQ (reference sequence). There are 14 residues in the CDR3. Trimming removed 6 bases from V and 5 bases from J; junction bases left unmatched: 6. The CDR3, as DNA: TGTGCCAGCAGACTTGACAGGGCCAATGAAAAACTGTTTTTT. Its protein is CASRLDRANEKLFF.

V is TRBV11-3 and J is TRBJ2-3, with 7 bases matching TRBD1. In germline, CDR1 is SGHNT, CDR2 YENEEA. The CDR3 is 13 amino acids. The junction had 4 bases not matched to a gene; V was cut back by 6 bases and J by 4 bases. The CDR3 DNA reads as TGTGCCAGCAGACCTACAGGGGCAGATACGCAGTATTTT. Protein product: CASRPTGADTQYF.

In nucleotides, the CDR3 is TGTGCCAGCAGCCAAAGGGGAGGGGGGGTTTCTTCACCCCTCCACTTT. Protein: CASSQRGGGVSSPLHF. This sequence joins TRBV14 and TRBJ1-6, with D possibly matching TRBD1 (6 bases). Germline CDR1 is SGHDN and CDR2 is FVKESK. The V end lost 2 bases, the J end lost 9 bases, and 17 bases lay between the germline ends. The CDR3 contains 16 residues.

This chain connects TRBV2 to TRBJ2-3; D is possibly TRBD1 (5 bases). The germline gives CDR1 SNHLY, CDR2 FYNNEI. This CDR3 has 12 residues. Trimming pared 7 bases from V and 4 bases from J, leaving 9 bases between. The CDR3 bases are TGTGCCAGCACAGGGTTGGCAGATACGCAGTATTTT. Translation: CASTGLADTQYF.

The chain carries TRBV25-1 and TRBJ1-4, with 11 bases fitting TRBD1. Per germline, CDR1 MGHDK and CDR2 SYGVNS. The CDR3 runs to 15 residues. With V trimmed by 4 bases and J by 7 bases, 5 bases remained unmatched. CDR3 DNA: TGTGCCAGCAGTGCCGGACAGGGGGCGAGTGAAAAACTGTTTTTT. Protein: CASSAGQGASEKLFF.

This chain uses TRBV9 with TRBJ1-5, with 10 bases fitting TRBD1. CDR3 size: 18 residues. The V segment lost 2 bases and the J segment 0 bases; nucleotides outside the gene matches: 8. CDR1 and CDR2 from the germline V gene are SGDLS and YYNGEE. The CDR3 spells CASSVRRDRGNSNQPQHF. The CDR3, as DNA: TGTGCCAGCAGCGTGAGAAGGGACAGGGGAAATAGCAATCAGCCCCAGCATTTT. Full variable domain (missing parts from reference TRBV9 and TRBJ1-5): DSGVTQTPKHLITATGQRVTLRCSPRSGDLSVYWYQQSLDQGLQFLIQYYNGEERAKGNILERFSAQQFPDLHSELNLSSLELGDSALYFCASSVRRDRGNSNQPQHFGDGTRLSIL.

The rearrangement joins TRBV7-2 to TRBJ2-3; TRBD1 aligns across 9 bases. V lost 1 base to trimming and J lost 0 bases; unmatched junction nucleotides: 2. CDR3 size: 16 residues. Germline lookup yields CDR1 SGHTA and CDR2 FQGNSA. The CDR3 DNA sequence: TGTGCCAGCAGCTTAGTGGGGACAGGGAGCACAGATACGCAGTATTTT. Protein: CASSLVGTGSTDTQYF.

This chain connects TRBV5-6 to TRBJ2-5; TRBD1 aligns across 9 bases. The CDR3 is made up of 15 amino acids. Germline V gene data show CDR1 as SGHDT and CDR2 as YYEEEE. Trimming cost V 5 bases and J 5 bases; bases outside gene matches: 10. CDR3 nucleotide sequence: TGTGCCAGCAGAAAGGACAGGGGAGGAGGTGAGACCCAGTACTTC. Its protein is CASRKDRGGGETQYF.

The chain employs TRBV7-2 and TRBJ2-2; 8 positions match TRBD1. Germline V gene lookup returns CDR1 SGHTA and CDR2 FQGNSA. J gave up 7 bases and V 6 bases, and 7 bases lay outside the gene matches. This CDR3 region has 14 residues. The CDR3 sequence is CASRWDRFNGELFF. CDR3 nucleotide sequence: TGTGCCAGCAGGTGGGACAGGTTTAACGGGGAGCTGTTTTTT.

The chain's CDR3 is CATSWDRGRGYTF. Here the CDR3 DNA reads TGTGCCACCTCCTGGGACAGGGGGCGAGGCTACACCTTC. The gene calls are TRBV10-3 and TRBJ1-2, with 12 bases identical to TRBD1. V was pared by 10 bases and J by 8 bases, with 8 bases of the junction left unmatched. This CDR3 is 13 amino acids long. CDR1 is ENHRY and CDR2 is SYGVKD in the germline V gene.

The genes are TRBV21-1 and TRBJ1-2; TRBD1, the D gene given by the table, was not confirmed from the DNA. TRBV21-1 constitutes a pseudogene. This CDR3 region has 14 residues. The CDR3 bases are TGTGCCAGCTCTTTACCCCCAGGGTGGGTCGGCTACACCTTC. Encoded protein: CASSLPPGWVGYTF.

This clone was detected only once. The chain joins TRBV25-1 to TRBJ2-3; maybe TRBD1 (6 bases). CDR1 and CDR2 from the germline V gene are MGHDK and SYGVNS. The CDR3 extends over 15 amino acids. With 1 base removed from V and 1 base from J, the gap between germline ends came to 9 bases. CDR3 sequence reads: CASSESEGGTDTQYF. The CDR3 nucleotides are TGTGCCAGCAGTGAATCAGAGGGGGGCACAGATACGCAGTATTTT.

The rearrangement uses TRBV14 and TRBJ2-7; tentatively, D is TRBD2 (6 bases). Germline CDR1 and CDR2: SGHDN and FVKESK. V shed 1 base and J shed 1 base, with 11 bases lying between them. The CDR3 runs 15 residues. This CDR3 is CASSQGPGRSYEQYF. The CDR3 DNA is TGTGCCAGCAGCCAAGGCCCAGGGAGGTCCTACGAGCAGTACTTC.

The chain employs TRBV19 and TRBJ2-5, with 7 bases identical to TRBD2. V lost 0 bases, J lost 2 bases, and 12 bases stayed unmatched. Germline V gene lookup returns CDR1 LNHDA and CDR2 SQIVND (reference sequence). CDR3 size: 18 residues. CDR3 protein: CASSIDPQLRRGQETQYF. In nucleotides, the CDR3 is TGTGCCAGTAGTATAGATCCCCAACTTCGGCGGGGGCAAGAGACCCAGTACTTC.

CDR3 residues: CASNNLLQGLGNTEAFF. The CDR3 DNA reads as TGTGCCAGCAACAACCTTCTTCAGGGTCTGGGGAACACTGAAGCTTTCTTT. V is TRBV9 and J is TRBJ1-1; D is possibly TRBD1 (5 bases). CDR1 SGDLS and CDR2 YYNGEE come from the germline V gene. This CDR3 is 17 amino acids long. Trimming shortened V by 6 bases and J by 1 base, and 22 bases separated the two germline ends.

The V and J genes are TRBV7-2 and TRBJ1-6, with D possibly TRBD1 on 5 matching bases. CDR3 length equals 17 residues. Germline CDR1 is SGHTA and CDR2 is FQGNSA. V shed 5 bases and J shed 9 bases, with 23 bases lying between them. Written as DNA, the CDR3 is TGTGCCAGCAGCCCGTTCCGGACGTGGGGGGAAGCTTCACCCCTCCACTTT. The encoded protein is CASSPFRTWGEASPLHF.

CDR3 bases: TGTGCCAGCAGTTTATCCCAGGCTGGTGAAAAACTGTTTTTT. Translating gives CASSLSQAGEKLFF. The chain recombines TRBV27 with TRBJ1-4; D not resolved. V lost 0 bases to trimming and J lost 7 bases, with 9 bases between them. The CDR3 extends over 14 amino acids. CDR1 and CDR2 (germline): MNHEY, SMNVEV (reference sequence).

The V and J genes are TRBV4-2 and TRBJ2-5; 8 nucleotides line up with TRBD1. Per the germline V gene, CDR1 is LGHNA and CDR2 is YNFKEQ. V was clipped by 4 bases and J by 4 bases; unmatched bases: 5. The CDR3 consists of 14 residues. CDR3 residues: CASSPNRGRETQYF. The CDR3 coding sequence is TGTGCCAGCAGCCCTAACAGGGGGAGAGAGACCCAGTACTTC.

The genes are TRBV29-1 and TRBJ2-5; perhaps TRBD2 as D (6 bases). CDR1 is SQVTM and CDR2 is ANQGSEA in the germline V gene. The CDR3 loop spans 14 amino acids. The V end was cut by 3 bases, the J end by 2 bases, with 13 bases between. The CDR3 loop is CSVDRRTNQETQYF. The CDR3 DNA reads as TGCAGCGTTGACCGACGGACTAATCAAGAGACCCAGTACTTC.

This rearrangement joins TRBV29-1 to TRBJ2-5, with D perhaps TRBD2 (5 bases). Germline V gene data show CDR1 as SQVTM and CDR2 as ANQGSEA. This CDR3 contains 12 residues. Trimming left V 7 bases short and J 4 bases short, with 13 bases between. CDR3 nucleotide sequence: TGCAGCGCCATCGAGGGTGGAGAGACCCAGTACTTC. Translated, it gives CSAIEGGETQYF.

Here the CDR3 reads CAIRDTFFEKLFF. Here the CDR3 DNA reads TGTGCCATACGGGACACCTTTTTTGAAAAACTGTTTTTT. The chain employs TRBV10-3 and TRBJ1-4; TRBD1 is a possible D gene (6 bases). CDR3 length: 13 amino acids. V lost 9 bases and J lost 7, with 15 bases in between. Per the germline V gene, CDR1 is ENHRY and CDR2 is SYGVKD.

J is TRBJ1-4 and V is TRBV7-9; D is undetermined. This CDR3 is 15 amino acids long. CDR1 and CDR2 (germline): SEHNR, FQNEAQ (reference sequence). The ends were cut back, 3 bases at V and 0 bases at J, with 8 bases in the middle. CDR3 residues: CASSLATSTNEKLFF. The CDR3 region has the DNA TGTGCCAGCAGCTTGGCGACATCAACTAATGAAAAACTGTTTTTT.

The J gene is TRBJ2-3, the V gene TRBV7-3; TRBD2 might be the D (6 bases). Germline V gene data show CDR1 as SGHTA and CDR2 as FQGTGA. This CDR3 comprises 12 residues. Trimming shortened V by 5 bases and J by 9 bases, and 12 bases separated the two germline ends. The CDR3 loop is CASSPYAGTQYF. In nucleotides, the CDR3 is TGTGCCAGCAGCCCTTACGCGGGGACGCAGTATTTT.

The chain uses TRBV5-6 and TRBJ1-3; D may be TRBD1 (5 bases). The CDR3 consists of 17 residues. Trimming cost V 0 bases and J 0 bases, with 13 bases left between them. Per the germline V gene, CDR1 is SGHDT and CDR2 is YYEEEE. The CDR3 DNA reads TGTGCCAGCAGCTTGGATTCCGGGGGAAACTCTGGAAACACCATATATTTT. It encodes CASSLDSGGNSGNTIYF.

The gene calls are TRBV7-9 and TRBJ1-1; TRBD1 agrees at 7 bases. The ends lost 1 base at V and 4 bases at J; junction bases unmatched: 6. This CDR3 comprises 15 residues. Germline CDR1 and CDR2: SEHNR and FQNEAQ (reference sequence). CDR3 bases: TGTGCCAGCAGCTTAGTGCAGGGGGTGGGCACTGAAGCTTTCTTT. Encoded protein: CASSLVQGVGTEAFF.

The chain combines TRBV6-1 with TRBJ1-1; TRBD1 matches at 7 bases. The V gene's germline CDR1 is MNHNS and CDR2 SASEGT. CDR3 length equals 15 residues. The V gene end was trimmed by 6 bases and the J gene end by 5 bases; junction bases not matched to a gene: 12. As DNA, the CDR3 is TGTGCCAGCAGCACACCTTTTAGGGGGCGGACTGAAGCTTTCTTT. It specifies CASSTPFRGRTEAFF.

The genes are TRBV4-1 and TRBJ2-1, with 7 bases aligning to TRBD1. This CDR3 is 14 amino acids long. V shed 2 bases, J shed 9 bases, and the junction held 7 bases outside the gene matches. Germline CDR1 and CDR2: MGHRA and YSYEKL. The CDR3 region is CASSQPDRVTEQFF. The CDR3 DNA follows: TGCGCCAGCAGCCAACCCGACAGGGTCACTGAGCAGTTCTTC.

This chain uses TRBV25-1 with TRBJ1-1, with D unresolved. This CDR3 is built from 13 residues. The germline V gene has CDR1 MGHDK and CDR2 SYGVNS. V dropped 6 bases and J dropped 2 bases, with 10 bases sitting between them. The CDR3 DNA is TGTGCCAGCAGCCCAGAAGTAAACACTGAAGCTTTCTTT. This codes for CASSPEVNTEAFF. The entire variable domain, with the rest obtained from reference TRBV25-1 and TRBJ1-1, is as follows: EADIYQTPRYLVIGTGKKITLECSQTMGHDKMYWYQQDPGMELHLIHYSYGVNSTEKGDLSSESTVSRIRTEHFPLTLESARPSHTSQYLCASSPEVNTEAFFGQGTRLTVV.

This rearrangement joins TRBV10-1 to TRBJ2-7; D possibly corresponds to TRBD2 (5 bases). Between the trimmed V and J ends, which lost 7 bases and 4 bases, there was a span of 17 bases. The CDR3 runs 14 residues. Germline CDR1 WNHNN, CDR2 SYGVQD (reference sequence). The CDR3 loop is CASKKAKGEYEQYF. CDR3 bases: TGCGCCAGCAAAAAAGCTAAGGGAGAGTACGAGCAGTACTTC.